Presented here are 28 T cell receptor beta chains from one specimen sequenced in a study of T cell repertoires in cytomegalovirus infection. TCRdb passed the reads through MiXCR, listing each CDR3 protein once. The sample lists some 500,000 distinct CDR3 sequences, 33% occurring once. Their specific antigens are unknown. The specimen was cultured PBMCs, collected from culture after CMV antigen stimulation. The source of these receptors is a human donor in good health (CMV status not recorded). Some clones in this sample may be carry-over from other donors' samples.

This clonotype was counted only a few times. This rearrangement joins TRBV28 to TRBJ2-5, with a weak D call TRBD1 (6 bases). Germline V CDR1 and CDR2: MDHEN, SYDVKM. The ends were cut back, 4 bases at V and 0 bases at J, with 12 bases in the middle. There are 15 residues in the CDR3. The CDR3 reads CASSSIQGDQETQYF. The CDR3 bases are TGTGCCAGCAGTTCAATACAGGGAGACCAAGAGACCCAGTACTTC.

The chain couples TRBV20-1 to TRBJ1-1, with a possible D match to TRBD1 (5 bases). Trimming took off 6 bases at V and 0 bases at J, with 14 bases between the two ends. Germline CDR1 reads DFQATT; CDR2 reads SNEGSKA (reference sequence). The CDR3 spans 14 residues. DNA of the CDR3: TGCAGTGCCGAAAGGGGAGGGCTGAACACTGAAGCTTTCTTT. Translating it yields CSAERGGLNTEAFF.

This clonotype was seen ten or more times. The J gene is TRBJ2-3, the V gene TRBV7-8, with D uncertain. The CDR3 spans 12 residues. Germline-derived CDR1 and CDR2 are SGHVS and FQNEAQ. V was cut by 7 bases and J by 2 bases, with 7 bases left in between. The CDR3 here is CASTHYTDTQYF. CDR3 nucleotides: TGTGCCAGCACTCATTACACAGATACGCAGTATTTT.

This clonotype occurred a few times. The chain recombines TRBV6-2 or TRBV6-3 with TRBJ1-1, with D unclear. V was shortened by 2 bases and J by 5 bases, with 6 bases between the two germline ends. The CDR3 has 12 residues. Germline CDR1 is MNHEY and CDR2 is SVGEGT. The CDR3 reads CASSYGFTEAFF. The CDR3 region has the DNA TGTGCCAGCAGTTACGGGTTTACTGAAGCTTTCTTT.

This clonotype has only a few counts. The genes are TRBV29-1 and TRBJ1-2; possibly TRBD1 for D (6 bases). Trimming stripped 7 bases from V and 1 base from J, with 13 bases between. Per the germline V gene, CDR1 is SQVTM and CDR2 is ANQGSEA. This CDR3 is 13 amino acids long. This CDR3 reads CSAGTSINYGYTF. CDR3 in DNA: TGCAGCGCCGGGACATCGATTAACTATGGCTACACCTTC. The entire variable domain, with the rest obtained from reference TRBV29-1 and TRBJ1-2, is as follows: SAVISQKPSRDICQRGTSLTIQCQVDSQVTMMFWYRQQPGQSLTLIATANQGSEATYESGFVIDKFPISRPNLTFSTLTVSNMSPEDSSIYLCSAGTSINYGYTFGSGTRLTVV.

The V gene is TRBV12-3 or TRBV12-4, the J gene TRBJ2-3; a possible D gene is TRBD2 (5 bases). The CDR3 loop spans 14 amino acids. Deletions cut 2 bases from V and 5 bases from J, with 11 bases between. CDR3 DNA: TGTGCCAGCAGTTTACGGGGAACTGTAGATACGCAGTATTTT. It codes for CASSLRGTVDTQYF.

This clonotype was recorded at least ten times. This chain connects TRBV7-2 to TRBJ2-2, with 8 bases aligning to TRBD1. V gave up 5 bases and J gave up 2 bases; unmatched junction bases: 4. The CDR3 runs to 15 residues. The V gene's germline CDR1 is SGHTA and CDR2 FQGNSA. CDR3 coding DNA: TGTGCCAGCAGCCGCAGGGGGCGAAACACCGGGGAGCTGTTTTTT. Translating gives CASSRRGRNTGELFF.

The chain links TRBV11-1 to TRBJ2-4; a weak D match, TRBD2 (5 bases). Germline V gene sequence: CDR1 SGHAT, CDR2 FQDESV (reference sequence). The CDR3 is 13 amino acids. Trimming left V 0 bases short and J 8 bases short, with 8 bases between. The CDR3 DNA follows: TGTGCCAGCAGCTTAGCGGGAGAGTACATTCAGTACTTC. Translating it yields CASSLAGEYIQYF.

The table lists this clonotype with many counts. The chain couples TRBV7-2 to TRBJ2-4; TRBD2 aligns across 8 bases. Germline loops: CDR1 SGHTA, CDR2 FQGNSA. Unmatched junction bases numbered 6, after V lost 5 bases and J lost 3 bases. The CDR3 runs 15 residues. The CDR3 loop is CASSETSDSKNIQYF. In DNA, the CDR3 is TGTGCCAGCAGCGAGACTAGCGATAGCAAAAACATTCAGTACTTC. Complete variable domain (other parts from reference TRBV7-2 and TRBJ2-4): GAGVSQSPSNKVTEKGKDVELRCDPISGHTALYWYRQSLGQGLEFLIYFQGNSAPDKSGLPSDRFSAERTGGSVSTLTIQRTQQEDSAVYLCASSETSDSKNIQYFGAGTRLSVL.

This clonotype was recorded a few times. This chain uses TRBV18 with TRBJ1-6, with a possible D match to TRBD1 (6 bases). The CDR3 spans 14 residues. CDR1 and CDR2 (germline): KGHSH, LQKENI. V lost 1 base to trimming and J lost 7 bases, with 8 bases between them. The CDR3 is CASSPQGENSPLHF. The CDR3 nucleotides read TGTGCCAGCTCACCACAGGGGGAGAATTCACCCCTCCACTTT.

The chain employs TRBV6-1 and TRBJ2-7, with unresolved D. The CDR3 length is 14 residues. Deletions cut 5 bases from V and 2 bases from J, with 13 bases between. Germline loops: CDR1 MNHNS, CDR2 SASEGT. DNA of the CDR3: TGTGCCAGCAGTTTCCCCGAGGTTCCCTACGAGCAGTACGTC. Protein product: CASSFPEVPYEQYV.

The chain carries TRBV19 and TRBJ2-5, with TRBD2 matching 8 bases. V dropped 1 base and J dropped 3; count of bases not matched to a gene: 4. Germline assignment: CDR1 LNHDA and CDR2 SQIVND (reference sequence). This CDR3 contains 15 residues. CDR3 amino acids: CASSIGNSGEETQYF. The CDR3 nucleotides are TGTGCCAGTAGTATAGGTAATAGCGGGGAAGAGACCCAGTACTTC.

The rearrangement links TRBV12-3 or TRBV12-4 to TRBJ2-1; 7 bases map to TRBD2. V dropped 2 bases and J dropped 9; count of bases not matched to a gene: 4. The CDR3 loop spans 13 amino acids. Written as DNA, the CDR3 is TGTGCCAGCAGTTTAAGGGAGGGCCCTGAGCAGTTCTTC. It is translated as CASSLREGPEQFF.

V usage is TRBV4-3 and J usage is TRBJ2-5; no definite D call. The length of the CDR3 is 16 residues. In germline, CDR1 is LGHNA, CDR2 YSLEER. Trimming shortened V by 0 bases and J by 4 bases, and 15 bases separated the two germline ends. The CDR3 DNA follows: TGCGCCAGCAGCCAAGAACGTCAATCGCCGGGAGAGACCCAGTACTTC. This encodes CASSQERQSPGETQYF.

This clonotype was detected once. The chain uses TRBV29-1 and TRBJ1-1, with D maybe TRBD1 (6 bases). Between the trimmed V and J ends, which lost 4 bases and 9 bases, there was a span of 12 bases. The germline CDR1 and CDR2 sequences are SQVTM and ANQGSEA. CDR3 size: 11 residues. The CDR3 here is CSVGLGGQAFF. CDR3 nucleotide sequence: TGCAGCGTTGGGTTAGGGGGGCAAGCTTTCTTT.

This sequence joins TRBV4-1 and TRBJ1-2; 7 bases match TRBD1. In germline, CDR1 is MGHRA, CDR2 YSYEKL. The CDR3 has 15 residues. Germline trimming cut 0 bases from V and 3 bases from J; bases unmatched to any gene: 4. The CDR3 DNA sequence: TGCGCCAGCAGCCAAGAGACAGGGCGGGACTATGGCTACACCTTC. Its protein product is CASSQETGRDYGYTF.

Only a few counts were recorded for this clonotype. The chain combines TRBV20-1 with TRBJ2-7, with D tentatively TRBD2 (5 bases). Deletions cut 6 bases from V and 0 bases from J, with 18 bases between. The germline V gene encodes CDR1 DFQATT and CDR2 SNEGSKA (reference sequence). This CDR3 comprises 15 residues. The CDR3 loop is CSAPSRVILSYEQYF. The CDR3, as DNA: TGCAGTGCCCCCTCGCGGGTGATTCTCTCCTACGAGCAGTACTTC.

The rearrangement joins TRBV28 to TRBJ2-1, with D perhaps TRBD1 (5 bases). This CDR3 contains 12 residues. In germline, CDR1 is MDHEN, CDR2 SYDVKM. Between the trimmed V and J ends, which lost 4 bases and 8 bases, there was a span of 9 bases. CDR3 nucleotide sequence: TGTGCCAGCAGTTCCAGGGTGTATGAGCAGTTCTTC. It yields the protein CASSSRVYEQFF.

This clonotype was counted only a few times. J is TRBJ2-5 and V is TRBV12-3 or TRBV12-4; D is undetermined. V gave up 6 bases and J gave up 5 bases, with 13 bases separating them. This CDR3 spans 13 amino acids. The CDR3 here is CASSQYPEETQYF. CDR3 sequence (DNA): TGTGCCAGCAGCCAATACCCGGAGGAGACCCAGTACTTC.

The table lists this clonotype with a few counts. The gene calls are TRBV6-2 or TRBV6-3 and TRBJ2-1; D is ambiguous. CDR3 length equals 12 residues. In germline, CDR1 is MNHEY, CDR2 SVGEGT. Trimming took 1 base from V and 7 from J, leaving 5 bases between them. CDR3 nucleotide sequence: TGTGCCAGCAGTTACTACAGAAATGAGCAGTTCTTC. It translates to CASSYYRNEQFF.

J is TRBJ2-3 and V is TRBV5-1; unclear D gene. The CDR3 runs 14 residues. V was clipped by 4 bases and J by 2 bases, with 11 bases between them. Germline CDR1 and CDR2: SGHRS and YFSETQ. The CDR3 sequence: CASSRNGDTDTQYF. CDR3 bases: TGCGCCAGCAGCCGAAATGGTGACACAGATACGCAGTATTTT.

This chain joins TRBV7-9 and TRBJ2-1; D not resolved. The V end lost 4 bases, the J end lost 5 bases, and 15 bases lay between the germline ends. Germline V gene sequence: CDR1 SEHNR, CDR2 FQNEAQ (reference sequence). This CDR3 is 15 amino acids long. CDR3 sequence reads: CASSSSPGTNNEQFF. CDR3 nucleotide sequence: TGTGCCAGCAGCTCAAGCCCCGGTACCAACAATGAGCAGTTCTTC.

Only a few counts were recorded for this clonotype. J is TRBJ2-5 and V is TRBV4-2; D not resolved. This CDR3 has 13 residues. Germline-derived CDR1 and CDR2 are LGHNA and YNFKEQ. V was clipped by 0 bases and J by 8 bases, with 10 bases between them. CDR3 residues: CASSQDGRGTQYF. The CDR3 DNA sequence: TGTGCCAGCAGCCAAGATGGTAGAGGTACCCAGTACTTC.

The chain recombines TRBV12-3 or TRBV12-4 with TRBJ2-7; the D is unclear. The CDR3 loop spans 14 amino acids. Trimming removed 0 bases at V and 9 bases at J, with 15 bases between. CDR3: CASSLAGEARLQYF. The CDR3 DNA is TGTGCCAGCAGTTTAGCGGGTGAGGCGAGATTGCAGTACTTC.

This chain links TRBV4-3 with TRBJ2-1, with D tentatively TRBD2 (6 bases). From germline, CDR1 is LGHNA and CDR2 YSLEER. Trimming shortened V by 0 bases and J by 5 bases, and 20 bases separated the two germline ends. The CDR3 covers 18 residues. CDR3 residues: CASSQEETGLSADNEQFF. CDR3 nucleotide sequence: TGCGCCAGCAGCCAAGAAGAAACGGGACTTAGTGCGGACAATGAGCAGTTCTTC.

This sequence joins TRBV29-1 and TRBJ2-2; no definite D call. V was clipped by 6 bases and J by 7 bases, with 9 bases between them. CDR1 and CDR2 (germline): SQVTM, ANQGSEA. The length of the CDR3 is 11 residues. The CDR3 DNA reads TGCAGCGTGGACCGTGGCGGGGAGCTGTTTTTT. This codes for CSVDRGGELFF.

The sample holds many counts of this clonotype. V usage is TRBV20-1 and J usage is TRBJ1-1, with no clear D. The CDR3 runs to 12 residues. Germline CDR1 DFQATT, CDR2 SNEGSKA (reference sequence). The V end lost 5 bases, the J end lost 5 bases, and 12 bases lay between the germline ends. CDR3 in DNA: TGCAGTGCTCCAAGCAGCTCTACTGAAGCTTTCTTT. Amino acids: CSAPSSSTEAFF.

The table lists this clonotype with a few counts. This chain uses TRBV7-9 with TRBJ1-3; D not resolved. From germline, CDR1 is SEHNR and CDR2 FQNEAQ (reference sequence). The CDR3 loop spans 15 amino acids. V lost 6 bases, J lost 4 bases, and 16 bases lay in between. The CDR3 DNA follows: TGTGCCAGCAGTTCACCCTCTCGGGCGGGAAACACCATATATTTT. Encoded protein: CASSSPSRAGNTIYF.